These 2 T cell receptor beta chains came from one sample sequenced in a study of regulatory T cells in long-lasting Graves disease. In building TCR beta libraries, iRepertoire HTBI primers were used together with Arm-PCR of CDR3 regions. Using its own MiXCR run on the multiplex PCR reads, TCRdb lists one record per CDR3 protein. Altogether roughly 300,000 distinct CDR3 sequences are present, about 18% being singletons, with the ten largest covering less than 30%. As to time point: persistent/refractory GD, antithyroid drugs over 5 years with positive TRAb. Researchers made the TCR library from RNA that was extracted from PBMCs. The sequences come from peripheral blood mononuclear cells (PBMCs), collected when the disease was refractory, from a patient treated with antithyroid drugs. These receptors all stem from a female donor with Graves disease.

This clonotype showed up just a few times. The genes are TRBV29-1 and TRBJ1-2; D is unresolved. Trimming removed 6 bases from V and 8 bases from J, with 28 bases in between. CDR1 is SQVTM and CDR2 is ANQGSEA in the germline V gene. The CDR3 contains 16 residues. CDR3 loop: CSVSQVVGSLVGGYTF. The CDR3, as DNA: TGCAGCGTCTCCCAGGTGGTTGGGAGTTTGGTGGGAGGCTACACCTTC.

This clonotype showed up just a few times. The chain carries TRBV5-1 and TRBJ1-1, with a weak D call TRBD1 (5 bases). The ends were cut back, 0 bases at V and 8 bases at J, with 17 bases in the middle. The CDR3 runs to 15 residues. Germline-derived CDR1 and CDR2 are SGHRS and YFSETQ. CDR3 loop: CASSLDNLGGVEAFF. CDR3 coding DNA: TGCGCCAGCAGCTTGGACAACCTTGGGGGTGTCGAAGCTTTCTTT.